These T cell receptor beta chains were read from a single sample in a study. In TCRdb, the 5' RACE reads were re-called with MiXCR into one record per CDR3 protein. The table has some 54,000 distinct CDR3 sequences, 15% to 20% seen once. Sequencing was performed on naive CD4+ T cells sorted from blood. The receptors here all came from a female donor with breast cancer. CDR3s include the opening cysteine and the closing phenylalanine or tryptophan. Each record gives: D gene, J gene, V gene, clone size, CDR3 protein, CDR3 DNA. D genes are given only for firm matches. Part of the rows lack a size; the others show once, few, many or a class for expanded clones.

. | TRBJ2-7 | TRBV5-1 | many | CASGGSGDSYEQYF | TGCGCCAGCGGGGGGAGCGGAGATTCTTACGAGCAGTACTTC
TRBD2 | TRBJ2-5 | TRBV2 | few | CASSGAGGHGETQYF | TGTGCCAGCAGTGGCGCGGGAGGGCACGGAGAGACCCAGTACTTC
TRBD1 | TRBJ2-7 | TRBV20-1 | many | CSALTGAAGQYF | TGCAGTGCTCTTACAGGGGCGGCAGGGCAGTACTTC
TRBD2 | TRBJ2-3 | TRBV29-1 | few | CSVEPSGRTDTQYF | TGCAGCGTTGAGCCTAGCGGCCGCACAGATACGCAGTATTTT
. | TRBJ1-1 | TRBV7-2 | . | CASSAILRNAEAFF | TGTGCCAGCAGCGCCATTTTAAGGAACGCTGAAGCTTTCTTT
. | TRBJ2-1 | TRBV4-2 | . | CASSHPGTNEQFF | TGTGCCAGCAGCCACCCCGGCACCAATGAGCAGTTCTTC
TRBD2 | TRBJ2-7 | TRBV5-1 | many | CASSLEPSGSFYEQYF | TGCGCCAGCAGCTTGGAGCCTAGCGGGAGTTTCTACGAGCAGTACTTC
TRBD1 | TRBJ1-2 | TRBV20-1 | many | CSAPGQGSNYGYTF | TGCAGTGCTCCAGGACAGGGATCCAACTATGGCTACACCTTC
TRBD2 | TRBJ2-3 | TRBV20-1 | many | CSAKTSGRLATQYF | TGCAGTGCTAAGACTAGCGGGAGATTAGCTACGCAGTATTTT
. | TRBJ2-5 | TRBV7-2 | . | CASRPGYLRETQYF | TGTGCTAGCAGACCAGGGTACTTACGAGAGACCCAGTACTTC
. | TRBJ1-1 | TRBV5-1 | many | CASSLEFGTEAFF | TGCGCCAGCAGCTTGGAATTTGGCACTGAAGCTTTCTTT
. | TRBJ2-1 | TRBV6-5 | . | CASRPPGIETNEQFF | TGTGCCAGCAGACCCCCCGGGATCGAAACCAATGAGCAGTTCTTC
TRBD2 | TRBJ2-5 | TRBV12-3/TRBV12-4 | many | CASRLSGGDGTQYF | TGTGCCAGCAGGCTTAGCGGGGGGGACGGGACCCAGTACTTC
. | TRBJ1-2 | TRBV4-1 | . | CASSQVNLGFTDYGYTF | TGCGCCAGCAGCCAAGTCAATCTGGGGTTCACCGACTACGGCTACACCTTC
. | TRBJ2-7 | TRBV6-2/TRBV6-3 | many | CASSPAYEQYF | TGTGCCAGCAGTCCGGCCTACGAGCAGTACTTC
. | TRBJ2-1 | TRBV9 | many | CASSRGGSQQDNEQFF | TGTGCCAGCAGCCGAGGGGGGTCCCAGCAAGACAATGAGCAGTTCTTC
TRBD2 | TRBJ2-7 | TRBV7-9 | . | CASSLDLAGEGEQYF | TGTGCCAGCAGCTTAGATCTAGCGGGAGAGGGCGAGCAGTACTTC
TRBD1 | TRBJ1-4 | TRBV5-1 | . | CASSSGQGGGKLFF | TGCGCCAGCAGCTCGGGACAGGGAGGGGGAAAACTGTTTTTT
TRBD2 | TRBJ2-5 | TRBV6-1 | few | CASSESRGEGETQYF | TGTGCCAGCAGTGAAAGCCGGGGGGAAGGAGAGACCCAGTACTTC
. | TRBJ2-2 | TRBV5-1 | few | CASRRQNTGELFF | TGCGCCAGCAGGAGACAGAACACCGGGGAGCTGTTTTTT
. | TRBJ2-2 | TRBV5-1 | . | CATERDGRSTGELFF | TGCGCCACCGAACGGGACGGGAGATCCACCGGGGAGCTGTTTTTT
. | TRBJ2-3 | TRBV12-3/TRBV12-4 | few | CASSRPGQIRDTQYF | TGTGCCAGCAGTCGACCCGGACAGATCCGAGATACGCAGTATTTT
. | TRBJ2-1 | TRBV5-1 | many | CASSQAGNEQFF | TGCGCCAGCAGCCAGGCGGGGAATGAGCAGTTCTTC
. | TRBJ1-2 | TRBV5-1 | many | CASSISPGRQDGYTF | TGCGCCAGCAGCATATCGCCGGGGAGGCAGGATGGCTACACCTTC
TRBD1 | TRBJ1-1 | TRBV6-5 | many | CASSDYRGSTEAFF | TGTGCCAGCAGCGACTACAGGGGTAGTACTGAAGCTTTCTTT
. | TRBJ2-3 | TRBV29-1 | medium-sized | CSVESGGGTDTQYF | TGCAGCGTTGAGAGTGGAGGTGGCACAGATACGCAGTATTTT
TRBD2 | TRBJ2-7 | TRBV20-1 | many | CSAPGGGGYEQYF | TGCAGTGCTCCCGGGGGGGGAGGGTACGAGCAGTACTTC
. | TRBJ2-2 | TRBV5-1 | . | CASSLVGRLNTGELFF | TGCGCCAGCAGCTTGGTCGGCAGACTGAACACCGGGGAGCTGTTTTTT
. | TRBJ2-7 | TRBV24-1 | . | CATSDPVSYEQYF | TGTGCCACCAGTGACCCTGTGTCCTACGAGCAGTACTTC
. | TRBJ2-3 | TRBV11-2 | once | CAGSDRPTDTQYF | TGTGCCGGCAGCGACAGGCCCACAGATACGCAGTATTTT
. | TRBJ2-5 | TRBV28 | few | CATNPLAGQQETQYF | TGTGCCACCAATCCCCTGGCGGGGCAACAAGAGACCCAGTACTTC
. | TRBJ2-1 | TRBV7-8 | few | CASSSKGQRHYNEQFF | TGTGCCAGCAGCTCGAAGGGCCAGCGGCACTACAATGAGCAGTTCTTC
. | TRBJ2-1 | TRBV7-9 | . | CASSFRTRTTYNEQFF | TGTGCCAGCAGCTTTCGAACCCGGACAACCTACAATGAGCAGTTCTTC
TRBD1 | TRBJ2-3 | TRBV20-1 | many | CSAPTGGISDTQYF | TGCAGTGCCCCGACAGGGGGAATTTCCGATACGCAGTATTTT
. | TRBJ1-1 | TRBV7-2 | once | CASSLGAGMGTEAFF | TGTGCCAGCAGCTTAGGGGCAGGGATGGGAACTGAAGCTTTCTTT
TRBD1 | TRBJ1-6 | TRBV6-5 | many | CASGQTHRGDNSPLHF | TGTGCCAGCGGGCAAACCCACAGGGGGGATAATTCACCCCTCCACTTT
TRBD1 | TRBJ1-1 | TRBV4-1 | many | CASSQARPTGVRAEAFF | TGCGCCAGCAGCCAAGCTAGGCCGACAGGGGTAAGGGCTGAAGCTTTCTTT
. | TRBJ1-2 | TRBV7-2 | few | CASSLSRQLNYGYTF | TGTGCCAGCAGCTTATCCAGGCAGCTTAACTATGGCTACACCTTC
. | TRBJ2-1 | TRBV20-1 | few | CSASMGPITYNEQFF | TGCAGTGCTAGTATGGGACCCATCACCTACAATGAGCAGTTCTTC
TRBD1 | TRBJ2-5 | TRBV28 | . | CASSLFTRQGPETQYF | TGTGCCAGCAGCTTATTTACACGACAGGGTCCGGAGACCCAGTACTTC
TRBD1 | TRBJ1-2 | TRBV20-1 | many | CSARPDPGTGRTYGYTF | TGCAGTGCTAGACCTGATCCCGGGACAGGGCGAACCTATGGCTACACCTTC
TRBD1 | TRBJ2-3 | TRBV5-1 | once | CASSLGPDRGDTQYF | TGCGCCAGCAGCTTGGGACCGGACAGGGGAGATACGCAGTATTTT
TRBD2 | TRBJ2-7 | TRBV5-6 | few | CASRVGFRTSGRRIVDYEQYF | TGTGCCAGCAGGGTTGGGTTTCGGACTAGCGGGAGGAGGATCGTGGACTACGAGCAGTACTTC
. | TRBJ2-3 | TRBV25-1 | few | CASSDRWGSDTQYF | TGTGCCAGCAGTGATAGATGGGGGTCAGATACGCAGTATTTT
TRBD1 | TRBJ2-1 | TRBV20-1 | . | CSARQGAENEQFF | TGCAGTGCGCGACAGGGGGCGGAAAATGAGCAGTTCTTC
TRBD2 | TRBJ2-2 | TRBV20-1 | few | CSASLPSGSGELFF | TGCAGTGCTAGTTTGCCTAGCGGGAGCGGGGAGCTGTTTTTT
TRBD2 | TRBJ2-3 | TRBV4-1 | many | CASSQAGLAGVADTQYF | TGCGCCAGCAGCCAAGCCGGACTAGCGGGGGTGGCAGATACGCAGTATTTT
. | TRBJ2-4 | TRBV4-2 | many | CASSQEPVPTNIQYF | TGTGCCAGCAGCCAAGAACCGGTCCCCACCAACATTCAGTACTTC
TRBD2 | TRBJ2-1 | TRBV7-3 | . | CASSQLAGGPGEQFF | TGTGCCAGCAGCCAACTAGCGGGAGGGCCGGGTGAGCAGTTCTTC
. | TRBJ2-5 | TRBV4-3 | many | CASSQSIGRAQYF | TGCGCCAGCAGCCAATCTATCGGGCGTGCCCAGTACTTC
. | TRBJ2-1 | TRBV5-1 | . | CASSTEPLNELFF | TGCGCCAGCAGCACCGAACCCCTCAATGAGCTGTTCTTC
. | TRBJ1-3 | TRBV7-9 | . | CASSLIGGGNTIYF | TGTGCCAGCAGCCTCATCGGCGGTGGAAACACCATATATTTT
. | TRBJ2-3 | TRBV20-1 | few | CSASGVVRGRDTQYF | TGCAGTGCTAGTGGGGTAGTAAGAGGGCGCGATACGCAGTATTTT
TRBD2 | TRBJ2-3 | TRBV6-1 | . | CASSEGKYSGAHTDTQYF | TGTGCCAGCAGTGAAGGAAAATATAGCGGGGCTCACACAGATACGCAGTATTTT
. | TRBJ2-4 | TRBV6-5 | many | CASSSQVEGIQYF | TGTGCCAGCAGTTCCCAGGTCGAGGGCATTCAGTACTTC
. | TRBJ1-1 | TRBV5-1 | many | CASSLQGTEAFF | TGCGCCAGCAGCTTGCAGGGGACTGAAGCTTTCTTT
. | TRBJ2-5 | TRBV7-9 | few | CASSPRDTQYF | TGTGCCAGCAGCCCTCGGGACACCCAGTACTTC
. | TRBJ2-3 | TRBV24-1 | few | CATGQDYLTDTQYF | TGTGCCACCGGCCAGGACTACCTCACAGATACGCAGTATTTT
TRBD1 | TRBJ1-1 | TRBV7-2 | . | CASSSDPGTGAEAFF | TGTGCCAGCAGCTCAGATCCCGGGACAGGGGCTGAAGCTTTCTTT
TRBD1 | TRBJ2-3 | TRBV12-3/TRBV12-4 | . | CASGFGTGPDTQYF | TGTGCCAGCGGTTTCGGGACAGGGCCAGATACGCAGTATTTT